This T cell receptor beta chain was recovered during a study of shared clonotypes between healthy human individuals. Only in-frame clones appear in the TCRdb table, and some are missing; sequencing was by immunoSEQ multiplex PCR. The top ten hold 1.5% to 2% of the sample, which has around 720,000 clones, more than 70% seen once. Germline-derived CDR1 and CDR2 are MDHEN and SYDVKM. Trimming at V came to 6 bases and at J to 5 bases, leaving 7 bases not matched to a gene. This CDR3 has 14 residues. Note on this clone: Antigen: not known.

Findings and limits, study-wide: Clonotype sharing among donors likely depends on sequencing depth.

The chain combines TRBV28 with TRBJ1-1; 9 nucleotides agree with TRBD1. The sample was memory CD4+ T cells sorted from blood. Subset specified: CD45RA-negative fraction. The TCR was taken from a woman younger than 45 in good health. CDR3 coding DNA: TGTGCCAGCAGGGACGGACAGGGGACAACTGAAGCTTTCTTT. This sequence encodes CASRDGQGTTEAFF.